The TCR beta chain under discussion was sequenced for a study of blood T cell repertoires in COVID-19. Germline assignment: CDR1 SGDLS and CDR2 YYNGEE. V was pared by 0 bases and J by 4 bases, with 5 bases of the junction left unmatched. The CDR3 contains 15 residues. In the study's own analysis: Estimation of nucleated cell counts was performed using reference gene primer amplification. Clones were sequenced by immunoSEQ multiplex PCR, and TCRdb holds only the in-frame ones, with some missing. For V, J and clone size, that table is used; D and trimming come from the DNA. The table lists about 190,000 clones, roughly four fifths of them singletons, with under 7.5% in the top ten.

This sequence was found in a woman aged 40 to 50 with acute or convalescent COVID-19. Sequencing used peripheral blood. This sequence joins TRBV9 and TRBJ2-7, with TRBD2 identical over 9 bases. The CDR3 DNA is TGTGCCAGCAGCGTAGGGATCAGCGGGAGGTACGAGCAGTACTTC. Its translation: CASSVGISGRYEQYF.